Listed here is a single T cell receptor beta chain. Assay used: immunoSEQ multiplex PCR; TCRdb lists only in-frame clones, some missing. Here the sample spans approximately 660,000 clones, approximately 87% being singletons. J was trimmed by 9 bases and V by 4 bases; bases with no gene match: 21. The CDR3 has 18 amino acids. Germline V gene sequence: CDR1 SGHAT, CDR2 FQDESV (reference sequence). This entry is derived from a study of shared T cell receptors in the human thymus. This sample also belongs to another study, concerning human thymus T cells. That paper notes: Thymus tissue for the work was resected from patients undergoing corrective heart surgery. Use of V and J genes seemed skewed within the thymic and blood repertoires. Related research reported highly overlapping thymic repertoires among unrelated individuals.

The material sequenced was thymocytes. This sequence joins TRBV11-1 and TRBJ2-1, with 7 bases matching TRBD2. The TCR was taken from a boy under two years old with a congenital heart defect. CDR3 bases: TGTGCCAGCAGCTCCCACCGGGGTCTAGCGGAGTCGAACGGTGAGCAGTTCTTC. This sequence encodes CASSSHRGLAESNGEQFF. Full variable domain (outside the CDR3, taken from reference TRBV11-1 and TRBJ2-1): EAEVAQSPRYKITEKSQAVAFWCDPISGHATLYWYRQILGQGPELLVQFQDESVVDDSQLPKDRFSAERLKGVDSTLKIQPAELGDSAMYLCASSSHRGLAESNGEQFFGPGTRLTVL.